The rows below give T cell receptor beta chains drawn from one sample of a study of blood T cell repertoires in COVID-19. The protocol was immunoSEQ multiplex PCR, while the TCRdb copy is restricted to in-frame clones and leaves out a portion. The repertoire has over 150,000 clones, 79% of them found once; the top ten carry around 17%. The sequenced material came from PBMCs or T cells enriched from blood (not recorded which). These receptors originate from a woman in her 70s in a cohort exposed to, infected with or recovered from COVID-19 (not recorded which). Each CDR3 is given with its conserved first and last residue. Fields, in order: CDR3 protein, CDR3 DNA, V gene, clone size, J gene, D gene. The D gene is left open where the match is weak. The size of a clone is reported for some rows only, either as once, few or many, or as a class for expanded clones.

CASSHEEYQPQHF,TGTGCCAGCAGCCACGAGGAATATCAGCCCCAGCATTTT,TRBV12-3/TRBV12-4,.,TRBJ1-5,.
CASSWGLADNEQFF,TGTGCCAGCAGCTGGGGACTAGCGGACAATGAGCAGTTCTTC,TRBV5-6,.,TRBJ2-1,TRBD2
CASRDRARSGNTIYF,TGTGCCAGCAGGGACAGGGCCCGCTCTGGAAACACCATATATTTT,TRBV27,.,TRBJ1-3,TRBD1
CASSDSGRWWQGLFF,TGTGCCAGCAGCGATTCCGGGAGGTGGTGGCAAGGGCTGTTTTTT,TRBV7-9,.,TRBJ2-2,TRBD2
CASSFREGGELFF,TGTGCCAGCAGTTTCCGGGAAGGCGGGGAGCTGTTTTTT,TRBV12-3/TRBV12-4,.,TRBJ2-2,.
CASSRRDRARPDTQYF,TGTGCCAGCAGTCGCCGGGACAGGGCTAGACCAGATACGCAGTATTTT,TRBV27,few,TRBJ2-3,TRBD1
CASRDSGQGNTIYF,TGCGCCAGCAGAGACTCGGGACAGGGAAACACCATATATTTT,TRBV5-1,.,TRBJ1-3,TRBD1
CASSFGWAGTQYF,TGTGCCAGCAGTTTCGGCTGGGCCGGGACCCAGTACTTC,TRBV12-3/TRBV12-4,.,TRBJ2-5,.
CASSHPRESPFF,TGTGCCAGCAGTCACCCCAGGGAATCCCCGTTCTTC,TRBV28,.,TRBJ2-1,.
CAISAGQGSGNTIYF,TGTGCCATCAGTGCGGGACAGGGATCAGGAAACACCATATATTTT,TRBV10-3,.,TRBJ1-3,TRBD1
CASRTPPLAEAFF,TGTGCCAGCAGAACTCCCCCTCTGGCTGAAGCTTTCTTT,TRBV28,.,TRBJ1-1,.